Reported below is one T cell receptor (beta chain). This receptor's antigen is unknown. No base-level quality is on record; no much larger clone is a single base apart. Donors were healthy HIV-negative adults with no recently reported acute infections or vaccinations. Only Caucasian adults living in Nashville, Tennessee, USA were represented among the donors. CD4+ T cells were enriched by magnetic negative selection; naive cells were then positively selected on CD45RA, and the negative fraction formed the memory subset. After blood collection by leukapheresis, PBMCs were isolated using Ficoll-Histopaque density gradient centrifugation and then cryopreserved in the vapor phase of liquid nitrogen. Analytical flow cytometry was used to check the purity and quantity of every magnetically sorted T cell population. Genomic DNA was isolated from each sorted fraction and quantified by UV absorbance on a Nanodrop 2000c.

This entry is derived from a study of shared clonotypes between healthy human individuals (dated by TCRdb to the early 2020s). Study-level background: Three men and a couple of women, aged 18 to 49 years, made up the cohort. For each donor, CD4 naive and CD4 memory were each given three plates, CD8 naive was given two plates, and CD8 memory was given one plate. To increase sequencing depth and limit assay-specific biases, different laboratories used diverse techniques to prepare libraries and sequence TCR repertoires. To estimate repertoire size and how much clonotypes are shared between individuals, the study performed deep sequencing of blood TCR repertoires from about 5 healthy adults. Per donor, leukapheresis produced somewhere between about 0.85 and 8.9 billion PBMCs.

Using the deep immunoSEQ assay, multiplex PCR amplified TCR CDR3 regions from genomic DNA. Extracted genomic DNA from each cell subset was spread evenly across all wells of several immunoSEQ 96-well plates, with each plate serving as a replicate. For sorted subsets, each replicate PCR was loaded with about 0.2 ug genomic DNA, equivalent to about 30,000 T cell genomes. The purified libraries were quantified using a Qubit 3.0 fluorometer, sized with a Bioanalyzer 2100, and then quantified again using the KAPA Library Quantification kit. Each immunoSEQ 96-well plate was sequenced on its own single-read 150-cycle Illumina NextSeq 550 flow cell. The paper's data handling went like this. Because the immunoSEQ output included only junctional sequences and no quality scores, the filtering could not be the same as the filtering used for full-length reads. Sequences were annotated with PyIR, a Python wrapper for IgBLAST v1.9, and V/J genes and CDR3 were assigned using IMGT germline references. Reads were filtered out if the reads had weak V/J assignments (E-value above 1e-6), no CDR3, stop codons, out-of-frame junctions, or ambiguous translated residues. V3J clonotypes were defined as sequences sharing the same inferred V gene, J gene, and CDR3 amino acid sequence. Percentage overlap between repertoires was calculated by dividing the number of shared unique clonotypes by the size of the smaller repertoire. RTK rarefaction, the Chao1 estimator, and Recon v2.1 estimates of unobserved clonotypes were used to assess repertoire richness. OLGA was used to compute generation probabilities for all TCRbeta clonotypes that the gDNA method yielded from a few donors. Imported from immuneACCESS, the table was reduced by TCRdb to in-frame sequences with V and J called. These copies leave out some clones; in studies compared against another copy, an unresolved V gene accounts for under half, and the cause of the remainder is not known. The V and J calls and clone size were taken over from that table, and D and trimming were inferred from the DNA. The sample yields millions of clones; 85% to 95% were counted once. The ten biggest clones cover 0.13% of the sample.

The research as a whole found: Rarefaction of sorted-subset datasets indicated incomplete sequencing despite the large sequencing depth. Larger estimated clonotype richness was generally found for naive subsets than for memory subsets. Across four donors, roughly 5.4% of naive CD4, roughly 3.5% of naive CD8, about 2.3% of memory CD4, and about 0.4% of memory CD8 clonotypes were shared. Pairwise subsampling led to the expectation that sequencing depth would affect the degree of clonotype sharing among donors. Sampling was restricted to blood, and TCR repertoires in tissue are likely to differ from TCR repertoires in blood. The genetic and exposure-history diversity represented was limited by the small number of donors. Compared with non-shared clonotypes, the clonotypes found in all four sorted-subset donors had higher generation probabilities.

The V end loses 7 bases and the J end loses 2 bases, and a stretch of 15 bases separates them. CDR1 and CDR2 were assigned from the germline V gene (reference sequence) as MNHNY and SVGAGI. The CDR3, from cysteine to phenylalanine, totals 14 residues. This entry keeps only the CDR3 DNA: 42 bases, framed from base 1. The chain couples TRBV6-6 to TRBJ2-7, with no confidently assigned D gene. The specimen was naive CD4+ T cells sorted from blood. The label giving this sample's cell subset or site can be read as: CD45RA+ positively selected. The sequence derives from a man aged 18-30 years in good health. The DNA sequence is given as TGTGCCAGCACCCGAGGAGACATCACCTACGAGCAGTACTTC. The encoded protein is CASTRGDITYEQYF.